These 29 T cell receptor beta chains were sequenced from one sample in a study of T-cell reconstitution after alpha-beta-depleted transplantation in children. This sample's TCRbeta library carried unique molecular identifier barcodes. Via MiXCR, TCRdb re-called the PCR reads, giving one row per CDR3 protein. This sample has 250,000 to 400,000 distinct CDR3 sequences; around 25% occur once, and the top ten carry 10% to 11%. The material was PBMCs, mostly from graft donor cells, obtained 180 days after TCRalphabeta/CD19-depleted stem cell transplant. Every receptor here comes from a male patient younger than 18 who had a stem cell transplant for acute lymphoblastic leukemia, so the T cells may come from the graft donor.

The chain is built from TRBV20-1 and TRBJ2-7, with D perhaps TRBD2 (5 bases). The V and J ends lost 3 bases and 6 bases respectively, with 21 bases between them. There are 15 residues in the CDR3. From germline, CDR1 is DFQATT and CDR2 SNEGSKA (reference sequence). CDR3 amino acids: CSASEGRRRWGEQYF. The CDR3, as DNA: TGCAGTGCTAGTGAGGGCCGACGCCGGTGGGGCGAGCAGTACTTC.

The V call is TRBV18, the J call TRBJ2-7; 8 nucleotides agree with TRBD1. The germline gives CDR1 KGHSH, CDR2 LQKENI. CDR3 length: 17 residues. The V gene end was trimmed by 4 bases and the J gene end by 0 bases; junction bases not matched to a gene: 11. In DNA form, the CDR3 reads TGTGCCAGCTCACTACGGTCTTGGACAGGGTCCTCCTACGAGCAGTACTTC. It codes for CASSLRSWTGSSYEQYF.

This clonotype was counted a few times. The genes are TRBV5-6 and TRBJ1-1, with a weak D call TRBD1 (6 bases). V was trimmed by 4 bases and J by 4 bases, leaving 14 bases between them. Germline V CDR1 and CDR2: SGHDT, YYEEEE. This CDR3 contains 14 residues. The CDR3 DNA is TGTGCCAGCAGCCAACAGGGCTTGCGCACTGAAGCTTTCTTT. Translated: CASSQQGLRTEAFF.

V usage is TRBV13 and J usage is TRBJ2-1; 9 bases map to TRBD2. The CDR3 covers 14 residues. CDR1 PRHDT and CDR2 FYEKMQ come from the germline V gene (reference sequence). The J segment lost 6 bases and the V segment lost 5 bases, leaving 5 bases of the junction unmatched. CDR3 DNA sequence: TGTGCCAGCAGCACCAGCGGGAGGCCCAATGAGCAGTTCTTC. This codes for CASSTSGRPNEQFF. Variable domain in full (rest from reference TRBV13 and TRBJ2-1): AAGVIQSPRHLIKEKRETATLKCYPIPRHDTVYWYQQGPGQDPQFLISFYEKMQSDKGSIPDRFSAQQFSDYHSELNMSSLELGDSALYFCASSTSGRPNEQFFGPGTRLTVL.

This clonotype has at least ten counts. The V gene is TRBV5-1, the J gene TRBJ2-5; D is perhaps TRBD1 (5 bases). CDR1 is SGHRS, CDR2 YFSETQ, per germline. CDR3 length equals 14 residues. Between the trimmed V and J ends, which lost 4 bases and 5 bases, there was a span of 15 bases. The CDR3 bases are TGCGCCAGCAGCCCGGACATTCGCAGGGAGACCCAGTACTTC. Its translation: CASSPDIRRETQYF.

This chain uses TRBV7-8 with TRBJ2-5, with 10 nucleotides matching TRBD2. CDR1 is SGHVS and CDR2 is FQNEAQ in the germline V gene. The J segment lost 4 bases and the V segment lost 4 bases, leaving 3 bases of the junction unmatched. The CDR3 consists of 14 residues. CDR3 sequence: CASSSLAGLETQYF. In DNA form, the CDR3 reads TGTGCCAGCAGCTCACTAGCGGGACTAGAGACCCAGTACTTC. The full variable domain, with the rest looked up from reference TRBV7-8 and TRBJ2-5, is GAGVSQSPRYKVAKRGQDVALRCDPISGHVSLFWYQQALGQGPEFLTYFQNEAQLDKSGLPSDRFFAERPEGSVSTLKIQRTQQEDSAVYLCASSSLAGLETQYFGPGTRLLVL.

The table lists this clonotype with a few counts. This sequence joins TRBV28 and TRBJ2-3; D gene unclear. Germline V gives CDR1 MDHEN, CDR2 SYDVKM. Trimming took 6 bases from V and 3 from J, leaving 4 bases between them. The CDR3 has 11 residues. The CDR3 coding sequence is TGTGCCAGCAGGGAAACAGATACGCAGTATTTT. Residues: CASRETDTQYF. Full variable domain (rest looked up from reference TRBV28 and TRBJ2-3): DVKVTQSSRYLVKRTGEKVFLECVQDMDHENMFWYRQDPGLGLRLIYFSYDVKMKEKGDIPEGYSVSREKKERFSLILESASTNQTSMYLCASRETDTQYFGPGTRLTVL.

This clonotype was seen a handful of times. The CDR3 DNA follows: TGCAGTGCTAGCTTACGGAAGGTCTCCCTAGGGGAGCAGTACTTC. Translating gives CSASLRKVSLGEQYF. V usage is TRBV20-1 and J usage is TRBJ2-7; D unresolved. The CDR3 length is 15 residues. Germline V CDR1 and CDR2: DFQATT, SNEGSKA (reference sequence). The V gene lost 3 bases and the J gene lost 7 bases, with 22 bases spanning the gap.

There are a few counts of this clonotype. This chain joins TRBV6-5 and TRBJ2-7; D gene unclear. CDR3 length: 11 residues. Germline CDR1 and CDR2: MNHEY and SVGAGI. The ends were cut back, 3 bases at V and 5 bases at J, with 5 bases in the middle. The CDR3 coding sequence is TGTGCCAGCAGTTATTATGACGAGCAGTACTTC. This sequence encodes CASSYYDEQYF.

This clonotype was counted only a few times. This rearrangement joins TRBV10-3 to TRBJ1-5, with D tentatively TRBD1 (5 bases). CDR1 ENHRY and CDR2 SYGVKD come from the germline V gene. V was shortened by 11 bases and J by 2 bases, with 13 bases between the two germline ends. CDR3 length: 13 residues. CDR3: CAAQGRGNQPQHF. The CDR3 DNA is TGTGCCGCCCAGGGTAGGGGCAATCAGCCCCAGCATTTT.

This clonotype was observed many times. V usage is TRBV5-1 and J usage is TRBJ2-4; 8 positions agree with TRBD2. The CDR3 sequence is 15 residues long. V gave up 0 bases and J gave up 7 bases; unmatched junction bases: 6. Germline V gene data show CDR1 as SGHRS and CDR2 as YFSETQ. The CDR3 loop is CASSLATSGLNIQYF. The CDR3 coding sequence is TGCGCCAGCAGCTTGGCTACTAGCGGTTTGAACATTCAGTACTTC. Supplemented by reference TRBV5-1 and TRBJ2-4, the full variable domain reads KAGVTQTPRYLIKTRGQQVTLSCSPISGHRSVSWYQQTPGQGLQFLFEYFSETQRNKGNFPGRFSGRQFSNSRSEMNVSTLELGDSALYLCASSLATSGLNIQYFGAGTRLSVL.

The sample holds a few counts of this clonotype. The J gene is TRBJ1-5, the V gene TRBV10-3; the D is unclear. This CDR3 spans 13 amino acids. CDR1 is ENHRY and CDR2 is SYGVKD in the germline V gene. V lost 4 bases, J lost 5 bases, and 9 bases lay in between. The CDR3 loop is CAISGGKDQPQHF. In DNA, the CDR3 is TGTGCCATCAGTGGAGGCAAGGATCAGCCCCAGCATTTT.

This clonotype was detected a few times. V gene TRBV5-1 combines with J gene TRBJ2-7; D tentatively fits TRBD1 or TRBD2 (5 bases each). Germline V gene lookup returns CDR1 SGHRS and CDR2 YFSETQ. The CDR3 has 14 amino acids. With 2 bases removed from V and 0 bases from J, the gap between germline ends came to 9 bases. The DNA for the CDR3 is TGCGCCAGCAGCTTCGGGACCCACTCCTACGAGCAGTACTTC. Translating gives CASSFGTHSYEQYF.

The chain joins TRBV5-1 to TRBJ2-5; 7 bases map to TRBD2. Per germline, CDR1 SGHRS and CDR2 YFSETQ. The CDR3 length is 15 residues. Trimming removed 4 bases from V and 5 bases from J; junction bases left unmatched: 11. CDR3 nucleotide sequence: TGCGCCAGCAGCAGGGGCGGGAGCCCCTGGGAGACCCAGTACTTC. Encoded protein: CASSRGGSPWETQYF.

The chain uses TRBV7-2 and TRBJ2-5; D gene unclear. This CDR3 is built from 12 residues. CDR1 and CDR2 from the germline V gene are SGHTA and FQGNSA. With 4 bases removed from V and 4 bases from J, the gap between germline ends came to 7 bases. This CDR3 reads CASSSHGETQYF. DNA of the CDR3: TGTGCCAGCAGCTCACATGGAGAGACCCAGTACTTC.

This clonotype was counted between two and nine times. In DNA form, the CDR3 reads TGTGCCAGCAGCTTGAGGTGGGGGTATGACTATGGCTACACCTTC. This translates into CASSLRWGYDYGYTF. The chain recombines TRBV5-6 with TRBJ1-2; D might be TRBD1 (5 bases). In germline, CDR1 is SGHDT, CDR2 YYEEEE. V was shortened by 1 base and J by 3 bases, with 13 bases between the two germline ends. CDR3 size: 15 residues.

This clonotype was observed a handful of times. This chain links TRBV12-3 or TRBV12-4 with TRBJ2-3; 8 bases are shared with TRBD2. The V gene end was trimmed by 6 bases and the J gene end by 1 base; junction bases not matched to a gene: 9. The length of the CDR3 is 16 residues. Here the CDR3 DNA reads TGTGCCAGCAGCCGTCATAGCGGGACCGGCACAGATACGCAGTATTTT. Residues: CASSRHSGTGTDTQYF.

The chain uses TRBV4-1 and TRBJ2-3; 11 bases are a match to TRBD2. The CDR3 contains 17 residues. Germline V gene sequence: CDR1 MGHRA, CDR2 YSYEKL. V dropped 2 bases and J dropped 2; count of bases not matched to a gene: 6. The CDR3 sequence: CASSQSRLAGYTDTQYF. The CDR3 coding sequence is TGCGCCAGCAGCCAATCCCGACTAGCGGGATACACAGATACGCAGTATTTT.

V and J are TRBV7-9 and TRBJ2-1; 13 bases fit TRBD2. The CDR3 covers 15 residues. Germline CDR1 and CDR2: SEHNR and FQNEAQ (reference sequence). Trimming cost V 3 bases and J 10 bases; bases outside gene matches: 6. In DNA, the CDR3 is TGTGCCAGCAGCTTTAGTACTAGCGGGAGGGAAGAGCAGTTCTTC. This sequence encodes CASSFSTSGREEQFF.

The chain carries TRBV2 and TRBJ1-2, with 9 bases aligning to TRBD1. Germline CDR1 is SNHLY and CDR2 is FYNNEI. The CDR3 extends over 14 amino acids. With V trimmed by 7 bases and J by 7 bases, 10 bases remained unmatched. The CDR3 DNA is TGTGCCAGCAACCGGGAACAGGGGGCAGGTGGCTACACCTTC. It is translated as CASNREQGAGGYTF.

As DNA, the CDR3 is TGTGCCAGCAGCCTGGGACAGGCCGCTCAAGAGACCCAGTACTTC. Encoded protein: CASSLGQAAQETQYF. This sequence joins TRBV9 and TRBJ2-5, with 8 bases that match TRBD1. The CDR3 is made up of 15 amino acids. V was clipped by 4 bases and J by 2 bases; unmatched bases: 7. The germline gives CDR1 SGDLS, CDR2 YYNGEE.

The gene calls are TRBV7-6 and TRBJ1-2; 7 bases agree with TRBD1. Germline V lookup: CDR1 SGHVS, CDR2 FNYEAQ. This CDR3 has 18 residues. After removal of 0 bases from V and 1 base from J, the junction contained 11 bases not matched to a gene. The chain's CDR3 is CASSLAPGRGLDNYGYTF. CDR3 bases: TGTGCCAGCAGCTTAGCGCCAGGGAGGGGGCTTGATAACTATGGCTACACCTTC.

The V call is TRBV7-7, the J call TRBJ2-2; the match to TRBD2 covers 9 bases. V lost 5 bases, J lost 7 bases, and 11 bases stayed unmatched. Germline assignment: CDR1 SSHAT and CDR2 FNYEAQ (reference sequence). This CDR3 is 16 amino acids long. Written as DNA, the CDR3 is TGTGCCAGCAGCCCGCTTAGCGGGAGATTTGGCGGGGAGCTGTTTTTT. Protein sequence: CASSPLSGRFGGELFF.

This clonotype was detected a few times. CDR3 sequence (DNA): TGTGCCAGCAGCTACCCGGGACTAGCCATCCAAGAGACCCAGTACTTC. This encodes CASSYPGLAIQETQYF. V usage is TRBV7-8 and J usage is TRBJ2-5, with 9 bases aligning to TRBD2. The CDR3 sequence is 16 residues long. Germline CDR1 SGHVS, CDR2 FQNEAQ. Trimming removed 4 bases from V and 1 base from J; junction bases left unmatched: 7.

This clonotype has just one count. The CDR3: CASSLSHFGLAGSVGSKNIQYF. CDR3 bases: TGTGCCAGCAGTTTATCCCACTTTGGACTAGCGGGCTCCGTGGGTAGCAAAAACATTCAGTACTTC. The chain uses TRBV27 and TRBJ2-4, with 11 bases matching TRBD2. CDR1 is MNHEY and CDR2 is SMNVEV in the germline V gene (reference sequence). The V gene end was trimmed by 0 bases and the J gene end by 3 bases; junction bases not matched to a gene: 19. The CDR3 sequence is 22 residues long.

This clonotype was observed many times. The gene calls are TRBV20-1 and TRBJ2-3, with 9 positions matching TRBD1. V shed 5 bases and J 5 bases; nucleotides not matched to a gene: 8. The germline V gene has CDR1 DFQATT and CDR2 SNEGSKA (reference sequence). The CDR3 spans 14 residues. The DNA of the CDR3 is TGCAGTGCTCTTAAGACAGGGGGGGGAGATACGCAGTATTTT. This gives the protein CSALKTGGGDTQYF.

This clonotype was detected a few times. The chain carries TRBV12-3 or TRBV12-4 and TRBJ1-1; D ambiguous. V gave up 7 bases and J gave up 6 bases, with 21 bases separating them. This CDR3 has 15 residues. This CDR3 reads CASTPLRRGSPEAFF. CDR3 nucleotide sequence: TGTGCCAGCACTCCCCTAAGGCGAGGGTCTCCTGAAGCTTTCTTT.

The chain employs TRBV20-1 and TRBJ1-3, with 7 bases matching TRBD1. Germline V gene lookup returns CDR1 DFQATT and CDR2 SNEGSKA (reference sequence). V lost 4 bases to trimming and J lost 0 bases; unmatched junction nucleotides: 3. The CDR3 loop spans 14 amino acids. This CDR3 reads CSAKDRHSGNTIYF. The CDR3 DNA is TGCAGTGCTAAGGACAGGCACTCTGGAAACACCATATATTTT.

For the CDR3, the DNA is TGTGCCAGCAGCTTAACTGGAATCAGCGGCACTGAAGCTTTCTTT. This gives the protein CASSLTGISGTEAFF. The gene calls are TRBV7-3 and TRBJ1-1, with D hard to call. CDR1 SGHTA and CDR2 FQGTGA come from the germline V gene. V shed 0 bases and J shed 4 bases, with 12 bases lying between them. The CDR3 length is 15 residues.